The source of this T cell receptor (beta chain) is a study of T-cell reconstitution after alpha-beta-depleted transplantation in children. General study points: TCRbeta diversity was high at day 60 in some patients (a result of surviving recipient T cells and thymic progenitors). Expanded clones from the graft, numbering several hundred, reportedly supplied alpha-beta T cells about two months after transplant. Newly produced T cells mostly provided counts and TCRbeta diversity after one year, as hyperexpanded clones declined.

Trimming shortened V by 6 bases and J by 7 bases, and 13 bases separated the two germline ends. CDR1 and CDR2 (germline): SGHTA, FQGNSA. The CDR3 loop spans 12 amino acids. The table lists this clonotype with a few counts. Antigen unknown. As it was prepared, the TCRbeta library received unique molecular identifiers. MiXCR, applied by TCRdb to the PCR reads, yields one record per CDR3 protein. The repertoire holds about 1,000,000 distinct CDR3 sequences, with about 29% as singletons. This receptor was identified in a boy younger than two who had a stem cell transplant for SCID, so the T cells may come from the graft donor. The specimen was PBMCs, mostly from graft donor cells, collected 360 days after TCRalphabeta/CD19-depleted stem cell transplant. The rearrangement links TRBV7-2 to TRBJ2-7, with D maybe TRBD2 (5 bases). CDR3 DNA sequence: TGTGCCAGCAGTTATACTAGAGCTGAGCAGTACTTC. Translation gives CASSYTRAEQYF.